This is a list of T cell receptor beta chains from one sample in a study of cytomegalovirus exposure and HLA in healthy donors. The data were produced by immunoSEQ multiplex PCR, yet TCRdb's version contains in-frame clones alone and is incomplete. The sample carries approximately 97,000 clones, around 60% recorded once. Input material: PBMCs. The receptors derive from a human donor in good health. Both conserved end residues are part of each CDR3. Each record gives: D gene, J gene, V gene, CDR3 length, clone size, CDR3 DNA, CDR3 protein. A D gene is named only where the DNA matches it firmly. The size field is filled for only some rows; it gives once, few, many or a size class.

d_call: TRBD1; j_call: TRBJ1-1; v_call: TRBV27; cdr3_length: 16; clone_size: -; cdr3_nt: TGTGCCAGCAGTACTCGACAGGGACGCACGAACACTGAAGCTTTCTTT; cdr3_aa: CASSTRQGRTNTEAFF
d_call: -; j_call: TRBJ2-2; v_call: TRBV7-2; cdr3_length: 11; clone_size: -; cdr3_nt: TGTGCCAGCAGACTAGCCGGGGAGCTGTTTTTT; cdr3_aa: CASRLAGELFF
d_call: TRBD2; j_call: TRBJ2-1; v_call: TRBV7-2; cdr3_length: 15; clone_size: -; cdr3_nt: TGTGCCAGCAGCTTAATGTCTAGCGGGAGCCATGAGCAGTTCTTC; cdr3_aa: CASSLMSSGSHEQFF
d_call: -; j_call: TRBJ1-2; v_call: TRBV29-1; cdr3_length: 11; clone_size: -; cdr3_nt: TGCAGCGTTGAAGAGAAGGAGGGAAGGCGCTTC; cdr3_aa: CSVEEKEGRRF
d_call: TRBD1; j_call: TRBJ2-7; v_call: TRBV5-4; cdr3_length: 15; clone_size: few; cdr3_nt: TGTGCCAGCAGCCAACAAGACAGGGCCCCCTACGAGCAGTACTTC; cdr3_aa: CASSQQDRAPYEQYF
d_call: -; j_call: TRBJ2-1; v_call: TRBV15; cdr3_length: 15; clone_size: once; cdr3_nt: TGTGCCACCAGCAGAGGTAGACAGCAAAGGAATGAGCAGTTCTTC; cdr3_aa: CATSRGRQQRNEQFF
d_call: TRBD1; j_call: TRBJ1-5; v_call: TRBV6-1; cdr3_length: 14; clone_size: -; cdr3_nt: TGTGCCAGCAGTGAAGGTAGGGGGCTTCAGCCCCAGCATTTT; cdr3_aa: CASSEGRGLQPQHF
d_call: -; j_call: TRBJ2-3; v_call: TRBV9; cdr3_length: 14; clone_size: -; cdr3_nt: TGTGCCAGTAGCGTAGCTAGCGGCACAGATACGCAGTATTTT; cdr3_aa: CASSVASGTDTQYF
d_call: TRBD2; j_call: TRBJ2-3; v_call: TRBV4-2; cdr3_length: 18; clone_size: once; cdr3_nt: TGTGCCAGCAGCCAAGCCAGAGCTCAGCGGGAGCTGAGAGATACGCAGTATTTT; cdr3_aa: CASSQARAQRELRDTQYF
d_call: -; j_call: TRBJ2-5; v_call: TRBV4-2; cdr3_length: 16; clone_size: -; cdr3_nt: TGTGCCAGCAGCCAAGCAAATCAGGGGTTTGGTGAGACCCAGTACTTC; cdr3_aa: CASSQANQGFGETQYF
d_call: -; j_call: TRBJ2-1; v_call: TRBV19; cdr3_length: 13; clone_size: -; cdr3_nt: TGTGCCACAAACCGGGACACTTCTAGTGAGCAGTTCTTC; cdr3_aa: CATNRDTSSEQFF
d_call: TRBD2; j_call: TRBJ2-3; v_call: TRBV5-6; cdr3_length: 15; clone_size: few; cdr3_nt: TGTGCCAGCAGCTTGCGGACTAGCGGCACAGATACGCAGTATTTT; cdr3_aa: CASSLRTSGTDTQYF
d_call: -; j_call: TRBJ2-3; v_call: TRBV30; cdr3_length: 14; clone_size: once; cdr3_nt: TGTGCCTGGAAGTTCCAGGGCGGCACAGATACGCAGTATTTT; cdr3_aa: CAWKFQGGTDTQYF
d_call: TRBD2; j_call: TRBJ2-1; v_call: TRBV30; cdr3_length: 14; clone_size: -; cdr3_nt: TGTGCCTGGAGAAGCGGGAGGGCCTACAATGAGCAGTTCTTC; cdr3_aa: CAWRSGRAYNEQFF
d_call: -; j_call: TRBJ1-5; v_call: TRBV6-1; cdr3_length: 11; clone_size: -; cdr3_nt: TGTGCCAGCAGTGATCAGCAGCCCCAGCATTTT; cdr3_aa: CASSDQQPQHF
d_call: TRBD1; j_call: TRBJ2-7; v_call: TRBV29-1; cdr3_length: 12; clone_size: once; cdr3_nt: TGCAGCGTTGCGACAGGGACCTACGAGCAGTACTTC; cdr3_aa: CSVATGTYEQYF
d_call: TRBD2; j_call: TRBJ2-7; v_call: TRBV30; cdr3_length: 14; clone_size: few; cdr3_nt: TGTGCCTGGAGAAGCGGGAGGGCCGCGGGCGAGCAGTACTTC; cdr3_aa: CAWRSGRAAGEQYF
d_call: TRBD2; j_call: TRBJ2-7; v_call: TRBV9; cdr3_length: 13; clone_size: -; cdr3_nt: TGTGCCAGCGGGAGGGGCCCGGAGGACGAGCAGTACTTC; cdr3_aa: CASGRGPEDEQYF